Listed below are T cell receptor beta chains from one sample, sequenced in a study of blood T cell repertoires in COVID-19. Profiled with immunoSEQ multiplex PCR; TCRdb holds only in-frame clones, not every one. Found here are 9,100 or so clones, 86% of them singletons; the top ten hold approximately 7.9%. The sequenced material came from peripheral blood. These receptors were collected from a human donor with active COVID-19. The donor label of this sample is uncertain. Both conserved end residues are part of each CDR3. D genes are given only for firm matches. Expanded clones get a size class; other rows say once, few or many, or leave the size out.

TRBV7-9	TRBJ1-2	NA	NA	TGTGCCAGCAGCTTAGCCAGGGGAGCTAACTATGGCTACACCTTC	CASSLARGANYGYTF
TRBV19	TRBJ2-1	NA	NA	TGTGCCAGTAGTTTTGCCAGGGGAGAGATCAATGAGCAGTTCTTC	CASSFARGEINEQFF
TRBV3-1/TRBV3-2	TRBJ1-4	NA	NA	TGTGCCAGCAGCCCCCCGACCGGGGGGAAAAATGAAAAACTGTTTTTT	CASSPPTGGKNEKLFF
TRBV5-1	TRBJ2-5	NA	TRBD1	TGCGCCAGCAGCCCTGGACAGGGGGGGGAGACCCAGTACTTC	CASSPGQGGETQYF
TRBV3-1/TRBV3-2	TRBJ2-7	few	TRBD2	TGTGCCAGCAGCCAAGAAGGGCTAGCGGGGGAAGAGTGTCAGCAGTACTTC	CASSQEGLAGEECQQYF
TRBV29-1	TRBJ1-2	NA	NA	TGCAGCCTGGGGGGGGCAAATGGCTACACCTTC	CSLGGANGYTF
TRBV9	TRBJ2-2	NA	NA	TGTGCCAGCAGCGTAAGGACAGAGAACACCGGGGAGCTGTTTTTT	CASSVRTENTGELFF
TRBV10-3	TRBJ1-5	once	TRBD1	TGTGCCATCAGCTCCACAGGGGGCGCGGGTCAGCCCCAGCATTTT	CAISSTGGAGQPQHF
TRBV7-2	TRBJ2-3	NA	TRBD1	TGTGCCAGCAGCTTAGGGACAGGGGGCGTTCGGACAGATACGCAGTATTTT	CASSLGTGGVRTDTQYF
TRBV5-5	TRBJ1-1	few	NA	TGTGCCAGCAGCTTCTATCGGGGGAACACTGAAGCTTTCTTT	CASSFYRGNTEAFF
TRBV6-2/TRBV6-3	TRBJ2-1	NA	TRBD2	TGTGCCAGCAGTAGCGGACTAGCGGGGGTCAATGAGCAGTTCTTC	CASSSGLAGVNEQFF
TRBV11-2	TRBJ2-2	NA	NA	TGTGCCAGCACCCCTACCGTCGGGGAGCTGTTTTTT	CASTPTVGELFF
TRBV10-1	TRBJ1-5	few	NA	TGCGCCAGCACCAAAGGACAGTTCGGTATGGCACTTAGCAATCAGCCCCAGCATTTT	CASTKGQFGMALSNQPQHF
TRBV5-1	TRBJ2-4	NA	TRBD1	TGCGCCAGCAGCCACGGGACAGGAGGACTAGCCAAAAACATTCAGTACTTC	CASSHGTGGLAKNIQYF
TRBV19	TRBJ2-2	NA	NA	TGTGCCAGTAGTATGGTCCCGGTCGCGAACACCGGGGAGCTGTTTTTT	CASSMVPVANTGELFF
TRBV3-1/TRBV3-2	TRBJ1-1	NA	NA	TGTGCCAGCAGCCAGGTCCTATCCGAAGCTTTCTTT	CASSQVLSEAFF
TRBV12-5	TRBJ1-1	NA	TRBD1	TGTGCTAGTGGTTTGGTCCAGAAACAGGGGGCTGCAGGCACTGAAGCTTTCTTT	CASGLVQKQGAAGTEAFF
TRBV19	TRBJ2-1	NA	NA	TGTGCCAGTAGTATAGGGGCCCTATTCTCCTACAATGAGCAGTTCTTC	CASSIGALFSYNEQFF
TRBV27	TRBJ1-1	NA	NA	TGTGCCAGCAGTTTCAGGGGGAACACTGAAGCTTTCTTT	CASSFRGNTEAFF
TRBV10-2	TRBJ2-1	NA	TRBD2	TGCGCCACCAAATCCACTACCGGGGGGAAGTCCTACAATGAGCAGTTCTTC	CATKSTTGGKSYNEQFF
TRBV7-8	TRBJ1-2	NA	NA	TGTGCCAGCAGCTTAGGGACAGCCTATGGCTACACCTTC	CASSLGTAYGYTF
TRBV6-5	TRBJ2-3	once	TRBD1	TGTGCCAGCAGAGGGGGACAGGGGGCAGATACGCAGTATTTT	CASRGGQGADTQYF
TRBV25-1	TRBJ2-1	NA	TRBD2	TGTGCCAGCAGTGCCACTAGCGGGGTAGCTGATGAGCAGTTCTTC	CASSATSGVADEQFF
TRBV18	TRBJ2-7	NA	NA	TGTGCCAGCTCACCGTTGCCAGGGGAACGCGAGCAGTACTTC	CASSPLPGEREQYF
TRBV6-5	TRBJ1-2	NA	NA	TGTGCCAGCAGCCCCACAGTTAACTATGGCTACACCTTC	CASSPTVNYGYTF
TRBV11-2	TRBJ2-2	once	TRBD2	TGTGCCAGCGGTAGCGGGGAGCACAACACCGGGGAGCTGTTTTTT	CASGSGEHNTGELFF
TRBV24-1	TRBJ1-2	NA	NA	TGTGCCACCAGTGACCGATCGGGGGGGAACCTCTATGGCTACACCTTC	CATSDRSGGNLYGYTF
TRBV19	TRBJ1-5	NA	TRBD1	TGTGCCAGTAGCCAAACAGGGGCCCGTATGGGCAATCAGCCCCAGCATTTT	CASSQTGARMGNQPQHF
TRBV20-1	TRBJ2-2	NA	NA	TGCGGATCAGGGGTCACCGGGGAGCTGTTTTTT	CGSGVTGELFF
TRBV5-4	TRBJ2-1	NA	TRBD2	TGTGCCAGCAGCGGACTAGCGGGAGTCGATGAGCAGTTCTTC	CASSGLAGVDEQFF
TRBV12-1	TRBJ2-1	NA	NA	TGTGCCAGCAGCTTGACTAGCGGGGGGGATGAGCAGTTCTTC	CASSLTSGGDEQFF
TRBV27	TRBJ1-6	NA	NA	TGTGCCAGCAGGCCGGCGGGGGCCCAATCACCCCTCCACTTT	CASRPAGAQSPLHF
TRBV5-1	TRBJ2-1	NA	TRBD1	TGCGCCAGCAGGGCCAGGGACAGCTCCTACAATGAGCAGTTCTTC	CASRARDSSYNEQFF
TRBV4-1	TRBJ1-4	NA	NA	TGCGCCAGCAGCCAAGGACAGCTCATTTCAACTAATGAAAAACTGTTTTTT	CASSQGQLISTNEKLFF
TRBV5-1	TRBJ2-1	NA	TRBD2	TGCGCCAGCAGTGGGCGGGAGAATGGGAATGAGCAGTTCTTC	CASSGRENGNEQFF
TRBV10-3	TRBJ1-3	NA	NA	TGTGCCGTCTACGACGGACAATCTTCTGGAAACACCATATATTTT	CAVYDGQSSGNTIYF
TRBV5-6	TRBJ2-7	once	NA	TGTGCCAGCAGCTTGGAGAGACTATCCTACGAGCAGTACTTC	CASSLERLSYEQYF
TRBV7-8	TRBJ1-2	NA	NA	TGTGCCAGCAGCTTGGAGCCGCAGGGATTAAGGTTTTATGGCTACACCTTC	CASSLEPQGLRFYGYTF
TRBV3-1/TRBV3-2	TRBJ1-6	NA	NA	TGTGCCAGCAGCAAAAGGGCTACCACGGGGTTTAATTCACCCCTCCACTTT	CASSKRATTGFNSPLHF
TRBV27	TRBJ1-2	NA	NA	TGTGCCAGCATCCCCTTAGGCGGATCTAACTATGGCTACACCTTC	CASIPLGGSNYGYTF
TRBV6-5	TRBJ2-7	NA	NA	TGTGCCAGCAGTTATACAGACACTTCCTACGAGCAGTACTTC	CASSYTDTSYEQYF
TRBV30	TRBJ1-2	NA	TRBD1	TGTGCCTGGAGTGGACAGGGACAGGACGGAAGCGGCTACACCTTC	CAWSGQGQDGSGYTF
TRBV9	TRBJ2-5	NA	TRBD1	TGTGCCAGCAGCGTGTCGACAGGGGGAGAGACCCAGTACTTC	CASSVSTGGETQYF
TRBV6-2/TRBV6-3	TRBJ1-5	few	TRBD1	TGTGCCAGCAGTTACCGGGGACAGATTTATAGCAATCAGCCCCAGCATTTT	CASSYRGQIYSNQPQHF
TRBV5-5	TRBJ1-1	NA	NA	TGTGCCAGCAGCTGGGCCAGCCGGAACACTGAAGCTTTCTTT	CASSWASRNTEAFF
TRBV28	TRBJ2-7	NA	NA	TGTGCCAGCAGCCCCGGGGGTACGGCCTACGAGCAGTACTTC	CASSPGGTAYEQYF
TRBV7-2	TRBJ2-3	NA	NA	TGTGCCAGCAGCCCACTCGGAGGGACCCCAGATACGCAGTATTTT	CASSPLGGTPDTQYF
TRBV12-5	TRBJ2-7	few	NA	TGTGCTAGTGGTTTGGCCAGGACAGACTTCTACGAGCAGTACTTC	CASGLARTDFYEQYF